This section outlines one TCR beta chain sequence together with its context. The clone's antigen remains unknown. No qualities accompany the bases; no much larger clone lies one base away. Libraries were constructed by 5' RACE. This sample was sequenced with an Illumina HiSeq 2500. A second PCR of roughly 6 to 11 cycles was performed with a sample-barcoded 5' primer and a J-beta primer mix. A template-switch 5' adaptor carrying 12 random nucleotides introduced a unique molecular identifier onto each TCR beta cDNA molecule. Each sample yielded at least 2.5 million CDR3-containing paired-end reads. All of the RNA was converted into first-strand cDNA using the Mint cDNA synthesis kit, with a TRBC-specific oligonucleotide serving as the primer. Following uracil-DNA glycosylase treatment, all cDNA underwent a first 18-cycle PCR with the universal primers M1SS and BC2_uni_R. Processing in the source paper ran as follows. For normalization, 1 million high-quality reads were randomly selected from each sample, with every read carrying a distinct molecular identifier. Instead of being binned into consensus sequences, reads with shared molecular identifiers were discarded. MiTCR, run with a Q25 quality threshold and the strictest error-elimination algorithm, handled CDR3 identification, clonotype clustering and error correction. A nonparametric unseen species model with Euler transformation was used to estimate lower-bound total TCR beta diversity. TCRdb ran its own pipeline on the public reads, namely fastp trimming at Q25 and MiXCR clone calling, and kept in-frame beta chains. CDR3 protein sequences are deduplicated, and each keeps its most common genes and DNA. The V and J calls here are based on TCRdb, not the publication. Counted in this sample were fewer than 800,000 distinct CDR3 sequences; 49% of them appeared once. The ten biggest clones cover about 32% of the sample.

Donors were 40 or so systemically healthy Caucasian individuals from Russia aged roughly 6 to 100 years. Each donor gave ten milliliters of peripheral blood, collected into EDTA-treated Vacutainer tubes. Ficoll-Paque density-gradient centrifugation was used to isolate PBMCs, with at least 6.5 million per sample. Trizol reagent was used to extract total RNA from PBMCs, with at least 5.5 micrograms per sample. Naive CD45RAhigh/CD27high T cell percentages were measured by flow cytometry on a PBMC aliquot from every donor. This sample was taken from a study of blood T cells in healthy people across ages (dated by TCRdb to the mid-2010s). About the full investigation: In model experiments, template switching captured about one uniquely barcoded TCR beta cDNA molecule for every two T cells. Age-related changes in TCR beta repertoire diversity were measured in the study by deep sequencing normalized with unique cDNA molecular identifiers. The donors were divided into four age groups: young (average approximately 15 years), middle-aged (under 40), aged (about 62) and long-lived (82). Donors of different ages were randomly distributed across sequencing lanes to avoid experimental bias. Two additional independent replicas of 1 million unique cDNA reads from the same blood draw were analyzed for two donors (one aged 18 to 30 and one aged 80 or older). The research as a whole found: Because profiling used bulk unsorted PBMCs, naive and antigen-experienced compartments could not be compared conclusively. Compared with the aged group, the long-lived group had more naive CD4+ T cells, fewer expanded clones and increased TCR diversity, a pattern suggesting age selection. Because donor CMV infection status was unknown, age-related changes in expanded clonotypes were potentially confounded. The percentage of naive T cells measured by flow cytometry correlated strongly with observed TCR beta diversity. Estimates of total diversity based on one million sequenced T cells were regarded as lower bounds and as underestimates. As age increased, observed TCR beta diversity per million T cells dropped in a roughly linear way, and a significant reduction was already evident by age about 40.

The germline V and J ends show losses of 6 bases and 8 bases respectively, and no gene match explains 11 bases of the junction. The CDR3 starts with the cysteine, ends with the phenylalanine, and has 14 residues. Just the 42-base CDR3 DNA is kept, in frame starting at base 1. CDR1 and CDR2 are read off the germline V gene (reference sequence) as DFQATT and SNEGSKA. The receptor comes from a woman aged 55-75 years in good health. This chain joins TRBV20-1 to TRBJ2-1; a stretch of 9 junction bases matches TRBD2. The sequenced sample consisted of blood. CDR3 protein: CSAKGSGSGYEQFF. In nucleotides, the sequence is TGCAGTGCAAAGGGTAGCGGGAGCGGGTATGAGCAGTTCTTC.